Included here is one T cell receptor beta chain sequence, with context. What it recognizes is unknown. Additional DNA sequences in this sample encode the identical CDR3. This sample was included in a study of cytomegalovirus exposure and HLA in healthy donors. The PCR employed 60 Vbeta primers together with 13 Jbeta primers. Profiling relied on immunoSEQ multiplex PCR, and the TCRdb table lists in-frame clones only, not all of them. The sample records 90,000 to 120,000 clones, under 85% being singletons. Germline CDR1 and CDR2: GTSNPN and SVGIG (reference sequence). CDR3 size: 13 residues. The ends were cut back, 0 bases at V and 3 bases at J, with 9 bases in the middle. Study conclusions and caveats: Investigators reported approximately 170 TCR beta chains as tied to cytomegalovirus.

The V call is TRBV30, the J call TRBJ2-7; TRBD1 might be the D (5 bases). Material: PBMCs. The clonotype was recovered from a male donor in good health and CMV-seronegative. As DNA, the CDR3 is TGTGCCTGGAGTGTAGGGCAGGGCTACGAGCAGTACTTC. It yields the protein CAWSVGQGYEQYF.